Below are 25 T cell receptor beta chains sequenced from a single sample in a study of T cell responses to AZD1222 COVID-19 vaccine. Only in-frame clones appear in the TCRdb table, and some are missing; sequencing was by immunoSEQ multiplex PCR. Among around 130,000 clones listed, around 90% were seen once. Sequenced material: peripheral blood, taken on day 0 of MenACWY control vaccination. These receptors were taken from an adult in good health.

The chain couples TRBV2 to TRBJ2-1; 11 bases fit TRBD2. This CDR3 has 16 amino acids. With 3 bases clipped from V and 7 bases from J, the junction kept 8 bases outside the gene matches. Germline assignment: CDR1 SNHLY and CDR2 FYNNEI. CDR3 DNA: TGTGCCAGCAGTGACCCCTCACTAGCGGGAGTTAATGAGCAGTTCTTC. Encoded protein: CASSDPSLAGVNEQFF.

V usage is TRBV3-1 (or the pseudogene TRBV3-2) and J usage is TRBJ2-3; D is unresolved. V was clipped by 4 bases and J by 1 base, with 3 bases between them. The CDR3 contains 12 residues. CDR1 is LGHDT and CDR2 is YNNKEL in the germline V gene (reference sequence). As DNA, the CDR3 is TGTGCCAGCAGCCCTGGCACAGATACGCAGTATTTT. It specifies CASSPGTDTQYF.

The gene calls are TRBV7-3 and TRBJ2-3, with D hard to call. The CDR3 runs to 14 residues. Looked up from germline, CDR1 is SGHTA and CDR2 is FQGTGA. The germline V and J ends were trimmed by 0 bases and 2 bases, with 6 bases remaining between them. The DNA for the CDR3 is TGTGCCAGCAGCTTAACGGGATCCACAGATACGCAGTATTTT. This encodes CASSLTGSTDTQYF.

The chain employs TRBV7-3 and TRBJ2-5, with D perhaps being TRBD1 or TRBD2 (5 bases each). V was pared by 5 bases and J by 3 bases, with 10 bases between. The CDR3 covers 13 residues. The germline gives CDR1 SGHTA, CDR2 FQGTGA. In nucleotides, the CDR3 is TGTGCCAGCAGCCCGGGACCTAAAGAGACCCAGTACTTC. It codes for CASSPGPKETQYF.

On this clone itself: The same CDR3 is also encoded by other DNA sequences in this sample. The chain links TRBV4-1 to TRBJ1-5; D ambiguous. Trimming pared 1 base from V and 7 bases from J, leaving 5 bases between. This CDR3 is built from 12 residues. Germline CDR1 MGHRA, CDR2 YSYEKL. DNA for the CDR3: TGCGCCAGCAGCCAAGTAGGGCAGCCCCAGCATTTT. Amino acids: CASSQVGQPQHF.

This clone was picked up a small number of times. This sample also contains other DNA sequences that code for the same CDR3. The chain is built from TRBV18 and TRBJ1-5; no clear D gene. The CDR3 is 13 amino acids. V was cut by 6 bases and J by 0 bases, with 6 bases left in between. Germline CDR1 KGHSH, CDR2 LQKENI. This CDR3 is CASSPGSNQPQHF. In DNA form, the CDR3 reads TGTGCCAGCTCCCCCGGTAGCAATCAGCCCCAGCATTTT. Using reference TRBV18 and TRBJ1-5 for the parts outside the CDR3, the full variable domain is NAGVMQNPRHLVRRRGQEARLRCSPMKGHSHVYWYRQLPEEGLKFMVYLQKENIIDESGMPKERFSAEFPKEGPSILRIQQVVRGDSAAYFCASSPGSNQPQHFGDGTRLSIL.

This sequence joins TRBV24-1 and TRBJ2-7, with 8 bases lining up with TRBD1. The V segment lost 9 bases and the J segment 6 bases; nucleotides outside the gene matches: 9. The CDR3 covers 13 residues. Germline loops: CDR1 KGHDR, CDR2 SFDVKD. The CDR3 DNA follows: TGTGCCACCTCGACAGGGGTCGAAAGCGAGCAGTACTTC. Its protein product is CATSTGVESEQYF.

The gene calls are TRBV6-6 and TRBJ1-1; 7 bases are a match to TRBD1. CDR1 is MNHNY, CDR2 SVGAGI, per germline (reference sequence). The CDR3 has 14 amino acids. V lost 7 bases, J lost 2 bases, and 7 bases stayed unmatched. The CDR3 nucleotides read TGTGCCAGCACCCGGGGACAGCTAAACACTGAAGCTTTCTTT. This codes for CASTRGQLNTEAFF.

The V gene is TRBV5-8, the J gene TRBJ1-5; D is unresolved. Trimming cost V 1 base and J 1 base, with 6 bases left between them. Germline V gives CDR1 SGHTS, CDR2 YDEGEE. This CDR3 is 14 amino acids long. The chain's CDR3 is CASSLRPSNQPQHF. The CDR3 coding sequence is TGTGCCAGCAGCTTGCGTCCGAGCAATCAGCCCCAGCATTTT. The full variable domain, completed using reference TRBV5-8 and TRBJ1-5, is EAGVTQSPTHLIKTRGQQATLRCSPISGHTSVYWYQQALGLGLQFLLWYDEGEERNRGNFPPRFSGRQFPNYSSELNVNALELEDSALYLCASSLRPSNQPQHFGDGTRLSIL.

The CDR3 DNA reads as TGTGCCAGCAGCGTAGCTACGGGACTAGGTGGGGACATTCAGTACTTC. This translates into CASSVATGLGGDIQYF. This sequence joins TRBV9 and TRBJ2-4, with TRBD2 matching 8 bases. The CDR3 runs to 16 residues. V trimming: 0 bases; J trimming: 8 bases; junction bases outside the gene matches: 10. The germline CDR1 and CDR2 sequences are SGDLS and YYNGEE. Combining the CDR3 with reference TRBV9 and TRBJ2-4 gives the whole variable domain DSGVTQTPKHLITATGQRVTLRCSPRSGDLSVYWYQQSLDQGLQFLIQYYNGEERAKGNILERFSAQQFPDLHSELNLSSLELGDSALYFCASSVATGLGGDIQYFGAGTRLSVL.

The chain carries TRBV11-2 and TRBJ2-7; 9 positions agree with TRBD2. Per germline, CDR1 SGHAT and CDR2 FQNNGV. There are 16 residues in the CDR3. V lost 1 base, J lost 2 bases, and 6 bases stayed unmatched. The CDR3 loop is CASSLAGGRATYEQYF. The CDR3 DNA reads TGTGCCAGCAGCTTAGCGGGCGGGAGGGCAACCTACGAGCAGTACTTC.

The chain has TRBV2 and TRBJ2-7; 9 bases are a match to TRBD1. This CDR3 region has 15 residues. Germline V gene lookup returns CDR1 SNHLY and CDR2 FYNNEI. Germline trimming cut 3 bases from V and 2 bases from J; bases unmatched to any gene: 5. DNA for the CDR3: TGTGCCAGCAGTGAGACGGGACAGGGAGCCTACGAGCAGTACTTC. This codes for CASSETGQGAYEQYF.

The V call is TRBV28, the J call TRBJ1-1; perhaps TRBD1 as D (5 bases). Trimming took 7 bases from V and 5 from J, leaving 20 bases between them. CDR1 is MDHEN, CDR2 SYDVKM, per germline. The CDR3 extends over 15 amino acids. The CDR3 protein is CASKIRDLDVTEAFF. The CDR3 DNA is TGTGCCAGCAAGATCCGGGACCTCGATGTGACTGAAGCTTTCTTT.

The CDR3 region is CASSLGRGGNQPQHF. The CDR3 nucleotides read TGTGCCAGCAGCTTAGGGAGGGGGGGCAATCAGCCCCAGCATTTT. The rearrangement links TRBV7-2 to TRBJ1-5; possible D gene TRBD1, 6 bases. The CDR3 loop spans 15 amino acids. In germline, CDR1 is SGHTA, CDR2 FQGNSA. V was trimmed by 1 base and J by 2 bases, leaving 9 bases between them. Looking up the rest from reference TRBV7-2 and TRBJ1-5 gives the full variable domain: GAGVSQSPSNKVTEKGKDVELRCDPISGHTALYWYRQSLGQGLEFLIYFQGNSAPDKSGLPSDRFSAERTGGSVSTLTIQRTQQEDSAVYLCASSLGRGGNQPQHFGDGTRLSIL.

This rearrangement joins TRBV19 to TRBJ2-6; a weak D match, TRBD1 (6 bases). V shed 5 bases and J shed 0 bases, with 23 bases lying between them. CDR3 length: 20 residues. Germline-derived CDR1 and CDR2 are LNHDA and SQIVND (reference sequence). The CDR3, as DNA: TGTGCCAGTAGTCCGATCCGACAGGCACCAGCCCTCTCTGGGGCCAACGTCCTGACTTTC. Translating it yields CASSPIRQAPALSGANVLTF.

V is TRBV9 and J is TRBJ2-1; D not resolved. Germline loops: CDR1 SGDLS, CDR2 YYNGEE. The length of the CDR3 is 13 residues. The V end lost 0 bases, the J end lost 10 bases, and 11 bases lay between the germline ends. The CDR3 bases are TGTGCCAGCAGCGTAGCTTTGAGGATGGAGCAGTTCTTC. This encodes CASSVALRMEQFF.

V usage is TRBV7-2 and J usage is TRBJ2-1, with unresolved D. Between the trimmed V and J ends, which lost 1 base and 5 bases, there was a span of 15 bases. Germline V lookup: CDR1 SGHTA, CDR2 FQGNSA. There are 16 residues in the CDR3. CDR3 protein: CASSLGVGISHNEQFF. CDR3 DNA: TGTGCCAGCAGCTTAGGTGTAGGGATTAGTCACAATGAGCAGTTCTTC.

The chain couples TRBV9 to TRBJ1-1; D remains ambiguous. Germline CDR1 SGDLS, CDR2 YYNGEE. The V end was cut by 0 bases, the J end by 5 bases, with 14 bases between. This CDR3 has 15 residues. CDR3 nucleotides: TGTGCCAGCAGCGTAGGGTATTCCACGGGGACTGAAGCTTTCTTT. It encodes CASSVGYSTGTEAFF.

The gene calls are TRBV2 and TRBJ1-3; TRBD1 is a possible D gene (6 bases). Per the germline V gene, CDR1 is SNHLY and CDR2 is FYNNEI. This CDR3 spans 16 amino acids. V lost 1 base, J lost 2 bases, and 12 bases lay in between. The CDR3 nucleotides are TGTGCCAGCAGTGAAGGTACCTGGGACACTGGAAACACCATATATTTT. Encoded protein: CASSEGTWDTGNTIYF.

This chain joins TRBV30 and TRBJ2-7, with 8 bases matching TRBD1. Per germline, CDR1 GTSNPN and CDR2 SVGIG (reference sequence). V shed 5 bases, J shed 7 bases, and the junction held 13 bases outside the gene matches. The CDR3 runs 14 residues. The DNA of the CDR3 is TGTGCCTGGGGAGGACAGGGATTCTCAGGGGAGCAGTACTTC. The encoded protein is CAWGGQGFSGEQYF.

The chain links TRBV7-3 to TRBJ1-6; D is unresolved. Between the trimmed V and J ends, which lost 4 bases and 0 bases, there was a span of 7 bases. CDR1 and CDR2 from the germline V gene are SGHTA and FQGTGA. The CDR3 has 15 residues. The CDR3 coding sequence is TGTGCCAGCAGCTCTGGAAGCTCCTATAATTCACCCCTCCACTTT. Protein: CASSSGSSYNSPLHF.

The gene calls are TRBV6-5 and TRBJ1-1, with a weak D call TRBD1 (5 bases). The germline V gene encodes CDR1 MNHEY and CDR2 SVGAGI. The CDR3 covers 15 residues. V was cut by 2 bases and J by 7 bases, with 17 bases left in between. CDR3 amino acids: CASSYLPGRIGEAFF. The CDR3 DNA reads as TGTGCCAGCAGTTACCTTCCAGGGAGGATCGGTGAAGCTTTCTTT.

This clone has just one count. The V call is TRBV5-5, the J call TRBJ2-7; D is perhaps TRBD1 or TRBD2 (5 bases each). The CDR3 loop spans 15 amino acids. CDR1 and CDR2 (germline): SGHKS, YYEKEE (reference sequence). The V gene lost 4 bases and the J gene lost 1 base, with 15 bases spanning the gap. The CDR3 sequence is CASSQPGPGSYEQYF. The DNA for the CDR3 is TGTGCCAGCAGCCAACCGGGACCGGGATCCTACGAGCAGTACTTC.

The CDR3 region has the DNA TGTGCCAGCAACCTGTCCCGAACAGGTAAAGCTTTCTTT. This codes for CASNLSRTGKAFF. V is TRBV6-5 and J is TRBJ1-1; tentative D call: TRBD1 (5 bases). V was pared by 7 bases and J by 9 bases, with 18 bases between. The CDR3 runs 13 residues. Germline V CDR1 and CDR2: MNHEY, SVGAGI.

This clone has a single count. V gene TRBV27 combines with J gene TRBJ1-2; D is undetermined. CDR1 and CDR2 from the germline V gene are MNHEY and SMNVEV (reference sequence). CDR3 size: 13 residues. Trimming cost V 1 base and J 11 bases, with 14 bases left between them. The CDR3 spells CASSLYGVTEYTF. In nucleotides, the CDR3 is TGTGCCAGCAGTTTATACGGCGTGACGGAGTACACCTTC.